The rows below give T cell receptor beta chains drawn from one sample of a study of blood T cell repertoires in COVID-19. Profiled with immunoSEQ multiplex PCR; TCRdb holds only in-frame clones, not every one. The sample lists approximately 97,000 clones; 85% were seen once. Sequencing input: peripheral blood. Source of these receptors: a man older than 75 with acute or convalescent COVID-19. CDR3s include the opening cysteine and the closing phenylalanine or tryptophan. The D gene is left open where the match is weak. For some rows the clone size is stated as once, few or many, or as a class when expanded; others skip it.

v_gene: TRBV3-1/TRBV3-2; d_gene: TRBD2; j_gene: TRBJ2-7; abundance: NA; CDR3aa: CATSPGGSRAGGEQYF; CDR3nt: TGTGCCACCTCGCCAGGCGGGAGCCGAGCGGGGGGCGAGCAGTACTTC
v_gene: TRBV18; d_gene: NA; j_gene: TRBJ1-1; abundance: NA; CDR3aa: CASSSREGITEAFF; CDR3nt: TGTGCCAGCTCAAGTAGGGAGGGTATCACGGAAGCTTTCTTT
v_gene: TRBV7-6; d_gene: TRBD1; j_gene: TRBJ1-2; abundance: NA; CDR3aa: CASSPGQGAVSNYGYTF; CDR3nt: TGTGCCAGCAGTCCGGGACAGGGGGCTGTCTCGAACTATGGCTACACCTTC
v_gene: TRBV7-9; d_gene: NA; j_gene: TRBJ2-1; abundance: NA; CDR3aa: CASSPGPGGLGNEQFF; CDR3nt: TGTGCCAGCAGCCCAGGGCCCGGTGGGCTTGGGAATGAGCAGTTCTTC
v_gene: TRBV10-1; d_gene: NA; j_gene: TRBJ1-2; abundance: NA; CDR3aa: CASSVNRNYGYTF; CDR3nt: TGCGCCAGCAGTGTGAACAGGAACTATGGCTACACCTTC
v_gene: TRBV5-1; d_gene: NA; j_gene: TRBJ1-4; abundance: NA; CDR3aa: CASSLRGADRTLLNEKLFF; CDR3nt: TGCGCCAGCAGCTTGCGGGGGGCTGATCGAACCTTACTTAATGAAAAACTGTTTTTT
v_gene: TRBV6-6; d_gene: NA; j_gene: TRBJ2-1; abundance: NA; CDR3aa: CASRIRGSAGPYEQFF; CDR3nt: TGTGCCAGCAGGATTAGGGGGTCAGCGGGACCCTATGAGCAGTTCTTC
v_gene: TRBV7-9; d_gene: NA; j_gene: TRBJ2-3; abundance: NA; CDR3aa: CASSPAGFQDTQYF; CDR3nt: TGTGCCAGCAGCCCCGCCGGTTTTCAAGATACGCAGTATTTT
v_gene: TRBV6-6; d_gene: NA; j_gene: TRBJ1-1; abundance: NA; CDR3aa: CASSYTGGTEAFF; CDR3nt: TGTGCCAGCAGTTACACGGGAGGCACTGAAGCTTTCTTT
v_gene: TRBV14; d_gene: NA; j_gene: TRBJ2-1; abundance: NA; CDR3aa: CASSRGNEQFF; CDR3nt: TGTGCCAGCAGTCGGGGGAATGAGCAGTTCTTC
v_gene: TRBV24-1; d_gene: NA; j_gene: TRBJ2-5; abundance: NA; CDR3aa: CATSDPDRFQETQYF; CDR3nt: TGTGCCACCAGTGACCCAGACAGGTTCCAAGAGACCCAGTACTTC
v_gene: TRBV2; d_gene: NA; j_gene: TRBJ2-5; abundance: NA; CDR3aa: CASSEAGPGAKTQYF; CDR3nt: TGTGCCAGCAGTGAAGCGGGTCCTGGGGCGAAGACCCAGTACTTC
v_gene: TRBV18; d_gene: TRBD1; j_gene: TRBJ1-2; abundance: NA; CDR3aa: CASSPAGQGWGYTF; CDR3nt: TGTGCCAGCTCACCAGCGGGACAGGGTTGGGGCTACACCTTC
v_gene: TRBV10-2; d_gene: NA; j_gene: TRBJ2-5; abundance: NA; CDR3aa: CASSEVLEETQYF; CDR3nt: TGCGCCAGCAGTGAGGTACTCGAAGAGACCCAGTACTTC
v_gene: TRBV6-5; d_gene: NA; j_gene: TRBJ1-4; abundance: NA; CDR3aa: CASQGRPNEKLFF; CDR3nt: TGTGCCAGTCAAGGGAGGCCTAATGAAAAACTGTTTTTT
v_gene: TRBV28; d_gene: NA; j_gene: TRBJ2-7; abundance: NA; CDR3aa: CASSLWGLVYEQYF; CDR3nt: TGTGCCAGCAGCCTATGGGGCCTAGTCTACGAGCAGTACTTC
v_gene: TRBV13; d_gene: NA; j_gene: TRBJ2-1; abundance: NA; CDR3aa: CASSLGGKRRYNEQFF; CDR3nt: TGTGCCAGCAGCTTAGGCGGGAAAAGGAGGTACAATGAGCAGTTCTTC
v_gene: TRBV5-1; d_gene: NA; j_gene: TRBJ1-1; abundance: NA; CDR3aa: CASSSGRDIRGTEAFF; CDR3nt: TGCGCCAGCAGCTCGGGGAGGGATATTAGGGGCACTGAAGCTTTCTTT
v_gene: TRBV5-6; d_gene: TRBD1; j_gene: TRBJ1-3; abundance: NA; CDR3aa: CASSLVTGEFSGNTIYF; CDR3nt: TGTGCCAGCAGCTTAGTGACAGGGGAATTCTCTGGAAACACCATATATTTT
v_gene: TRBV30; d_gene: TRBD1; j_gene: TRBJ1-2; abundance: NA; CDR3aa: CAWSVMRTGGNYGYTF; CDR3nt: TGTGCCTGGAGTGTAATGAGGACAGGGGGCAACTATGGCTACACCTTC
v_gene: TRBV9; d_gene: TRBD2; j_gene: TRBJ2-3; abundance: NA; CDR3aa: CASSPLAGASTDTQYF; CDR3nt: TGTGCCAGCAGCCCCCTGGCGGGAGCAAGCACAGATACGCAGTATTTT
v_gene: TRBV6-5; d_gene: TRBD1; j_gene: TRBJ2-2; abundance: NA; CDR3aa: CASRWDREGTGELFF; CDR3nt: TGTGCCAGCCGATGGGACAGGGAGGGAACCGGGGAGCTGTTTTTT
v_gene: TRBV5-1; d_gene: TRBD1; j_gene: TRBJ1-1; abundance: NA; CDR3aa: CASSFDRGNTEAFF; CDR3nt: TGCGCCAGCAGCTTTGACAGGGGAAACACTGAAGCTTTCTTT
v_gene: TRBV6-6; d_gene: TRBD2; j_gene: TRBJ2-3; abundance: NA; CDR3aa: CASSRTSGTDTQYF; CDR3nt: TGTGCCAGCAGTAGGACTAGCGGCACAGATACGCAGTATTTT
v_gene: TRBV30; d_gene: NA; j_gene: TRBJ1-5; abundance: few; CDR3aa: CAWSAGVPPQHF; CDR3nt: TGTGCCTGGAGCGCGGGAGTACCGCCCCAGCATTTT
v_gene: TRBV6-1; d_gene: NA; j_gene: TRBJ1-2; abundance: NA; CDR3aa: CASSEGKPIYGYTF; CDR3nt: TGTGCCAGCAGTGAAGGCAAACCTATCTATGGCTACACCTTC
v_gene: TRBV5-4; d_gene: NA; j_gene: TRBJ1-2; abundance: NA; CDR3aa: CASSVQGHGYTF; CDR3nt: TGTGCCAGCAGCGTACAGGGACATGGCTACACCTTC
v_gene: TRBV29-1; d_gene: NA; j_gene: TRBJ2-6; abundance: NA; CDR3aa: CSVGGPLSSGANVLTF; CDR3nt: TGCAGCGTTGGAGGGCCCCTGAGCTCTGGGGCCAACGTCCTGACTTTC
v_gene: TRBV7-2; d_gene: TRBD1; j_gene: TRBJ2-7; abundance: few; CDR3aa: CASSVRQGSNEQYF; CDR3nt: TGTGCCAGCAGCGTACGACAGGGGTCCAACGAGCAGTACTTC
v_gene: TRBV6-2/TRBV6-3; d_gene: NA; j_gene: TRBJ2-1; abundance: NA; CDR3aa: CASSYKTVSSYNEQFF; CDR3nt: TGTGCCAGCAGTTACAAAACAGTGAGCTCCTACAATGAGCAGTTCTTC
v_gene: TRBV4-2; d_gene: TRBD2; j_gene: TRBJ2-3; abundance: NA; CDR3aa: CASSQPSGGPDTQYF; CDR3nt: TGTGCCAGCAGCCAACCTAGCGGCGGCCCTGATACGCAGTATTTT
v_gene: TRBV19; d_gene: TRBD2; j_gene: TRBJ2-1; abundance: NA; CDR3aa: CASRPSGDNEQFF; CDR3nt: TGTGCCAGTAGGCCTAGCGGGGACAATGAGCAGTTCTTC
v_gene: TRBV4-2; d_gene: TRBD2; j_gene: TRBJ2-4; abundance: NA; CDR3aa: CASSQDNRLAGGFEYF; CDR3nt: TGTGCCAGCAGCCAAGATAACCGACTAGCGGGAGGGTTCGAGTACTTC
v_gene: TRBV5-1; d_gene: NA; j_gene: TRBJ2-3; abundance: NA; CDR3aa: CASSLASGRGADTQYF; CDR3nt: TGCGCCAGCAGCTTGGCCTCGGGCAGGGGGGCAGATACGCAGTATTTT
v_gene: TRBV29-1; d_gene: NA; j_gene: TRBJ1-2; abundance: NA; CDR3aa: CSGWEDGYTF; CDR3nt: TGCAGCGGCTGGGAGGATGGCTACACCTTC